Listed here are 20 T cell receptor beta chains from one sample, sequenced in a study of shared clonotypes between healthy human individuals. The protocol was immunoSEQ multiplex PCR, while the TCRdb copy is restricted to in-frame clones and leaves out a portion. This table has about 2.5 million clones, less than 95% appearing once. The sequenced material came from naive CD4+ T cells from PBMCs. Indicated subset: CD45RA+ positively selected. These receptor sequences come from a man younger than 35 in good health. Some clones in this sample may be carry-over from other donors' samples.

CDR3 nucleotides: TGTGCCAGCAGTGAATGGAACAGCGGGAACTATGGCTACACCTTC. Protein product: CASSEWNSGNYGYTF. V usage is TRBV25-1 and J usage is TRBJ1-2; D call uncertain. This CDR3 is 15 amino acids long. Trimming stripped 1 base from V and 2 bases from J, with 11 bases between. Germline assignment: CDR1 MGHDK and CDR2 SYGVNS.

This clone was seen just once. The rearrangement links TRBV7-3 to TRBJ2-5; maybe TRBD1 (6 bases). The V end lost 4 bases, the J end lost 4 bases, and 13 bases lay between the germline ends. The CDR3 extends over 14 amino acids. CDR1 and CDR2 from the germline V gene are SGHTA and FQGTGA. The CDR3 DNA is TGTGCCAGCAGCTCAACAGGGATTTCAGAGACCCAGTACTTC. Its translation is CASSSTGISETQYF.

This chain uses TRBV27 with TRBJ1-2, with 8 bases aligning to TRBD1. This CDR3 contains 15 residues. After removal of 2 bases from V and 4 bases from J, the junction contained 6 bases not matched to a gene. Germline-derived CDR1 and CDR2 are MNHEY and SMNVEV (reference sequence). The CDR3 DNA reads TGTGCCAGCAGTTTAGGCAGGGGGCTTGTCTATGGCTACACCTTC. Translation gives CASSLGRGLVYGYTF.

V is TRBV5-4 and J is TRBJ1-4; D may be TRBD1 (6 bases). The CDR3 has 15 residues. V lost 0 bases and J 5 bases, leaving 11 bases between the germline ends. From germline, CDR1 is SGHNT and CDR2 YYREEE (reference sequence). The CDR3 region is CASSLGGTPNEKLFF. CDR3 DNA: TGTGCCAGCAGCTTGGGGGGGACACCAAATGAAAAACTGTTTTTT.

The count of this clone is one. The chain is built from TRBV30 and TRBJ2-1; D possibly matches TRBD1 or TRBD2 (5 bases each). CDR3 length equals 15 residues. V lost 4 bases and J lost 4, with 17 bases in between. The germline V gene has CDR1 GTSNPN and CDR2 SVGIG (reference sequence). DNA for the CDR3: TGTGCCTGGAACTCGGGGCTCACCCCTTACAATGAGCAGTTCTTC. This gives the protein CAWNSGLTPYNEQFF.

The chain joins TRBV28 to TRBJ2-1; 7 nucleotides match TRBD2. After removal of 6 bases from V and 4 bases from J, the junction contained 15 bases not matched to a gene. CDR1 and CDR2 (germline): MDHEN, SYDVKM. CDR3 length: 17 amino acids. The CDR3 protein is CASSSSGAGDSYNEQFF. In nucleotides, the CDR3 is TGTGCCAGCAGCTCCTCCGGTGCGGGAGATTCTTACAATGAGCAGTTCTTC.

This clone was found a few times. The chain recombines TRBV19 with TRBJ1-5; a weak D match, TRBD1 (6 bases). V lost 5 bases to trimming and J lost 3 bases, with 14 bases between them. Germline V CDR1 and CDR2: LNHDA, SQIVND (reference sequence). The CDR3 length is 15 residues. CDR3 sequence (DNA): TGTGCCAGTAGTTCGGGAGGGGGAATCAATCAGCCCCAGCATTTT. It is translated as CASSSGGGINQPQHF.

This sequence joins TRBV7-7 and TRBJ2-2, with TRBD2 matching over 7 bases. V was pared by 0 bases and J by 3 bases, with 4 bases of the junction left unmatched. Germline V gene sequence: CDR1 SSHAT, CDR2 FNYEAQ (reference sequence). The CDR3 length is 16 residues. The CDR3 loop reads CASSLAWTSYTGELFF. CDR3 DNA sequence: TGTGCCAGCAGCTTAGCGTGGACTAGTTACACCGGGGAGCTGTTTTTT.

The CDR3 nucleotides read TGCGCCAGCAGCCTAGAGCGGGAAAGAAGCACAGATACGCAGTATTTT. Its translation: CASSLERERSTDTQYF. The rearrangement uses TRBV4-3 and TRBJ2-3; 7 bases match TRBD2. The germline gives CDR1 LGHNA, CDR2 YSLEER. This CDR3 has 16 residues. V shed 4 bases and J 0 bases; nucleotides not matched to a gene: 7.

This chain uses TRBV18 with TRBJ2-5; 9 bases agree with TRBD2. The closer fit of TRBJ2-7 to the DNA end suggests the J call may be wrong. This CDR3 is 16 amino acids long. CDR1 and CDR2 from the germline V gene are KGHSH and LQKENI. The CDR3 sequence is CASSLYLGTSPHEQYF. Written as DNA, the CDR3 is TGTGCCAGCTCACTCTACCTTGGGACTAGCCCCCACGAGCAGTACTTC.

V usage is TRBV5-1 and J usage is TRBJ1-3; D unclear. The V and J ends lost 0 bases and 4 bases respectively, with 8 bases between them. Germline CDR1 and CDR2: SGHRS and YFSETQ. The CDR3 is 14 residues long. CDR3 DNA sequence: TGCGCCAGCAGCTTGGGTGCGGAGGGAAACACCATATATTTT. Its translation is CASSLGAEGNTIYF.

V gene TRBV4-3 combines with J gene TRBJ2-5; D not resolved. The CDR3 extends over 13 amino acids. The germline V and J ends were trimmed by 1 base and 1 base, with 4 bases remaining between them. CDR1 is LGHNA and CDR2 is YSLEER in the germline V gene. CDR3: CASSQVPQETQYF. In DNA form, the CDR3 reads TGCGCCAGCAGCCAAGTTCCCCAAGAGACCCAGTACTTC.

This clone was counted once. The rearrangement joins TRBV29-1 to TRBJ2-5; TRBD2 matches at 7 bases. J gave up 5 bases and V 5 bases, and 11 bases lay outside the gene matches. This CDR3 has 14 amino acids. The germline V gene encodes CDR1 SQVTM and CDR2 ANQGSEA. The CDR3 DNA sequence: TGCAGCGTTCTGGACGGGGGAGGGCTCGAGACCCAGTACTTC. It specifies CSVLDGGGLETQYF.

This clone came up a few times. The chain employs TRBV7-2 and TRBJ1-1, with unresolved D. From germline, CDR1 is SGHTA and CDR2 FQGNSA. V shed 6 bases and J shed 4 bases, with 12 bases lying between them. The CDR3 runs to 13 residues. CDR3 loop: CASSSFPSTEAFF. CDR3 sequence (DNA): TGTGCCAGCAGTTCTTTTCCGTCCACTGAAGCTTTCTTT.

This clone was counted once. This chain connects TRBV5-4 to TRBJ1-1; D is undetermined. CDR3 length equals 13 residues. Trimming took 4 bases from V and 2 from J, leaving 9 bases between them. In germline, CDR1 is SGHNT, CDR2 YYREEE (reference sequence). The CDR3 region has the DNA TGTGCCAGCAGCCCGGGCGTAAACACTGAAGCTTTCTTT. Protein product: CASSPGVNTEAFF.

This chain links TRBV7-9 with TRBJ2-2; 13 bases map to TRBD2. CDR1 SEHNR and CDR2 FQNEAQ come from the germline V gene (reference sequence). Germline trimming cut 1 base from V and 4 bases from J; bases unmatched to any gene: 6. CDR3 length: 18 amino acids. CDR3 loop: CASSLGTSGRRITGELFF. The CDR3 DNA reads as TGTGCCAGCAGCTTAGGGACTAGCGGGAGACGGATCACCGGGGAGCTGTTTTTT.

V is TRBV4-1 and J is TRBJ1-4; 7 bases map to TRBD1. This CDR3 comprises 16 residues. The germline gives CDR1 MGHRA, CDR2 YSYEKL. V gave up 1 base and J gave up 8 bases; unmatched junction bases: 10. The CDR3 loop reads CASSQVWLGGGEKLFF. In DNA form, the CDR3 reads TGCGCCAGCAGCCAAGTATGGTTGGGAGGGGGCGAAAAACTGTTTTTT.

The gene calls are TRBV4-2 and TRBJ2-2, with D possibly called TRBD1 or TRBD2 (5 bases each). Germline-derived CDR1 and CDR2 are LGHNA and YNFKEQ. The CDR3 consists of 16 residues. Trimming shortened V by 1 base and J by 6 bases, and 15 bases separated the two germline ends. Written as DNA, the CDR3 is TGTGCCAGCAGCCAAGTGTACTCGCGAGGGGCCGGGGAGCTGTTTTTT. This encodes CASSQVYSRGAGELFF.

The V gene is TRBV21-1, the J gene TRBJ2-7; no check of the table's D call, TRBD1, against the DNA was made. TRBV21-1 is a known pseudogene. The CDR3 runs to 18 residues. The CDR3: CASSPDHTGTGATYEQYF. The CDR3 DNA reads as TGTGCCAGCAGCCCCGATCATACCGGGACAGGGGCCACCTACGAGCAGTACTTC.

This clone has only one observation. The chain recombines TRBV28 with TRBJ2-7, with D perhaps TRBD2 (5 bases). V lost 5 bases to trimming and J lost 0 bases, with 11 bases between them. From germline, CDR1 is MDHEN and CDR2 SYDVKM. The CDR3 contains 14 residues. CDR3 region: CASSAPGFSYEQYF. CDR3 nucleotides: TGTGCCAGCAGTGCCCCGGGGTTCTCCTACGAGCAGTACTTC.